Each of the 18 T cell receptor beta chains below was sequenced from the same sample in a study of blood T cells in healthy people across ages (dated by TCRdb to the mid-2010s). The library was built by means of 5' RACE. Data came from an Illumina HiSeq 2500. A second PCR of roughly 7 to 11 cycles was performed with a sample-barcoded 5' primer and a J-beta primer mix. In TCRdb, the public reads were trimmed at Q25 with fastp and aligned with MiXCR, with productive beta chains retained. Every distinct CDR3 protein forms one entry, paired with its most common genes and DNA. This sample has some 850,000 distinct CDR3 sequences in its table, and 25% to 30% of those were observed once. Of the sample, 3% is held by the ten largest clones. The sample also formed part of further work on T cells of mothers and their children.

The sample was blood. The receptors were sampled from a boy between 10 and 17 years old in good health.

The chain uses TRBV20-1 and TRBJ2-7, with 13 bases matching TRBD2. This CDR3 comprises 16 residues. V was pared by 3 bases and J by 2 bases, with 7 bases of the junction left unmatched. Germline V lookup: CDR1 DFQATT, CDR2 SNEGSKA (reference sequence). CDR3 sequence reads: CSASGTSGALTYEQYF. The DNA of the CDR3 is TGCAGTGCTAGCGGGACTAGCGGGGCTCTAACCTACGAGCAGTACTTC.

The chain uses TRBV7-9 and TRBJ2-5; maybe TRBD2 (5 bases). V was clipped by 10 bases and J by 5 bases, with 14 bases between them. The CDR3 is 12 amino acids. Germline V gene data show CDR1 as SEHNR and CDR2 as FQNEAQ (reference sequence). In nucleotides, the CDR3 is TGTGCCATCCAACTAGGGAAGGAGACCCAGTACTTC. Translation gives CAIQLGKETQYF.

This clonotype appeared a few times. The CDR3 DNA reads TGTGCCAGCAGTTTGATGGGCAGTCACACCTTC. Translated, it gives CASSLMGSHTF. The rearrangement joins TRBV12-3 or TRBV12-4 to TRBJ1-2, with D hard to call. V lost 3 bases and J 12 bases, leaving 11 bases between the germline ends. The CDR3 consists of 11 residues.

The chain has TRBV7-9 and TRBJ2-5; D tentatively reads TRBD1 or TRBD2 (5 bases each). The CDR3 runs 15 residues. V was shortened by 1 base and J by 6 bases, with 15 bases between the two germline ends. The germline CDR1 and CDR2 sequences are SEHNR and FQNEAQ (reference sequence). CDR3 nucleotides: TGTGCCAGCAGCTTAGTATCTCTGGGGGTCAAGACCCAGTACTTC. It yields the protein CASSLVSLGVKTQYF.

This clonotype has more than one count but fewer than ten. The CDR3 DNA is TGTGCCAGCAGTTACGGGGCAGGAGGGACCCAGTACTTC. This encodes CASSYGAGGTQYF. This chain connects TRBV6-5 to TRBJ2-5, with D perhaps given as TRBD1 or TRBD2 (5 bases each). The CDR3 contains 13 residues. In germline, CDR1 is MNHEY, CDR2 SVGAGI. Trimming removed 2 bases from V and 7 bases from J, with 11 bases in between.

The table lists this clonotype with a few counts. This chain connects TRBV7-3 to TRBJ2-6; D is possibly TRBD1 (6 bases). V was trimmed by 2 bases and J by 1 base, leaving 6 bases between them. The germline V gene encodes CDR1 SGHTA and CDR2 FQGTGA. The CDR3 length is 15 residues. DNA for the CDR3: TGTGCCAGCAGCTTAGACAGGTCTGGGGCCAACGTCCTGACTTTC. Amino acids: CASSLDRSGANVLTF.

The rearrangement joins TRBV20-1 to TRBJ1-2, with D unresolved. In germline, CDR1 is DFQATT, CDR2 SNEGSKA (reference sequence). V was clipped by 3 bases and J by 5 bases, with 13 bases between them. The CDR3 runs to 13 residues. CDR3 nucleotides: TGCAGTGCTAGTGCGTTTCCCCAGTATGGCTACACCTTC. Protein: CSASAFPQYGYTF.

This clonotype has more than one count but fewer than ten. This chain links TRBV5-1 with TRBJ1-1; 8 bases are shared with TRBD1. The CDR3 is 15 residues long. The ends lost 2 bases at V and 4 bases at J; junction bases unmatched: 7. The germline V gene has CDR1 SGHRS and CDR2 YFSETQ. The CDR3, as DNA: TGCGCCAGCAGCTTTTCAGGGGGCGCGGCCACTGAAGCTTTCTTT. This encodes CASSFSGGAATEAFF.

Of note for this clonotype: Mismatch with germline at one junction end may stem from a read error. The chain combines TRBV5-6 with TRBJ2-3; D gene ambiguous. This CDR3 contains 11 residues. The germline V gene encodes CDR1 SGHDT and CDR2 YYEEEE. The chain's CDR3 is CVSSLYRAQYF. As DNA, the CDR3 is TGTGTCAGCAGCTTGTATAGGGCGCAGTATTTT.

This sequence joins TRBV5-1 and TRBJ2-7; D is ambiguous. Looked up from germline, CDR1 is SGHRS and CDR2 is YFSETQ. V lost 6 bases and J 1 base, leaving 17 bases between the germline ends. The CDR3 extends over 15 amino acids. CDR3 loop: CASTLDPDGSYEQYF. The CDR3 nucleotides are TGCGCCAGCACCCTGGACCCAGACGGATCCTACGAGCAGTACTTC.

The chain carries TRBV29-1 and TRBJ2-3; D is perhaps TRBD1 (5 bases). CDR3 size: 14 residues. V lost 6 bases to trimming and J lost 2 bases, with 15 bases between them. CDR1 and CDR2 from the germline V gene are SQVTM and ANQGSEA. CDR3 loop: CSVQSGILTDTQYF. CDR3 bases: TGCAGCGTACAATCAGGGATTCTCACAGATACGCAGTATTTT.

V gene TRBV4-1 combines with J gene TRBJ2-1, with D hard to call. Trimming pared 1 base from V and 13 bases from J, leaving 23 bases between. CDR1 is MGHRA, CDR2 YSYEKL, per germline. This CDR3 is built from 16 residues. The chain's CDR3 is CASSQGLQFLNPLQFF. For the CDR3, the DNA is TGCGCCAGCAGCCAAGGTTTGCAGTTTTTGAACCCACTTCAGTTCTTC.

The chain has TRBV5-5 and TRBJ2-1; D is possibly TRBD1 or TRBD2 (5 bases each). Germline V gene sequence: CDR1 SGHKS, CDR2 YYEKEE (reference sequence). The CDR3 totals 16 residues. Trimming shortened V by 0 bases and J by 0 bases, and 10 bases separated the two germline ends. CDR3 DNA sequence: TGTGCCAGCAGCTTGGGTGGGACCATCTCCTACAATGAGCAGTTCTTC. Protein sequence: CASSLGGTISYNEQFF.

The genes are TRBV10-3 and TRBJ2-5; D remains unclear. V shed 6 bases and J shed 1 base, with 9 bases lying between them. The CDR3 totals 13 residues. The germline CDR1 and CDR2 sequences are ENHRY and SYGVKD. CDR3 in DNA: TGTGCCATCAGGAAGGACCCCCAAGAGACCCAGTACTTC. Encoded protein: CAIRKDPQETQYF.

This chain connects TRBV12-3 or TRBV12-4 to TRBJ2-4; D remains ambiguous. V lost 3 bases and J lost 2, with 5 bases in between. The CDR3 length is 13 residues. This chain's CDR3 is CASSLATKNIQYF. CDR3 bases: TGTGCCAGCAGTTTGGCTACCAAAAACATTCAGTACTTC.

This clonotype was seen only a few times. This chain joins TRBV28 and TRBJ2-5; 7 bases line up with TRBD1. TRBJ2-7 matches the DNA end more closely, so the J call is doubtful. The CDR3 loop spans 13 amino acids. The germline V gene encodes CDR1 MDHEN and CDR2 SYDVKM. CDR3 nucleotide sequence: TGTGCCAGCCGTGGACAGGTATCCTACGAGCAGTACTTC. Its protein is CASRGQVSYEQYF.

The chain has TRBV7-9 and TRBJ1-2; D remains unclear. This CDR3 has 15 amino acids. The germline V gene has CDR1 SEHNR and CDR2 FQNEAQ (reference sequence). Trimming took 1 base from V and 4 from J, leaving 13 bases between them. The CDR3 spells CASSLGWRSIYGYTF. CDR3 in DNA: TGTGCCAGCAGCTTAGGCTGGAGGAGTATCTATGGCTACACCTTC.

This rearrangement joins TRBV2 to TRBJ1-1, with D unresolved. The CDR3 spans 13 residues. V lost 1 base to trimming and J lost 10 bases, with 13 bases between them. CDR1 and CDR2 from the germline V gene are SNHLY and FYNNEI. CDR3 nucleotide sequence: TGTGCCAGCAGTGAAGACAGAGGAGGTAGAGCTTTCTTT. Its protein is CASSEDRGGRAFF.